A single sample is the source of the 27 T cell receptor beta chains below, sequenced in a study of beta chain features in type 1 diabetes listed by TCRdb under 2018. Study-wide conclusions, independent of this receptor: In all four CD4+ subsets, TCRB CDR3 length was moderately but significantly shorter in type 1 diabetes patients.

Their antigens remain unidentified. The library was made by the immunoSEQ multiplex PCR assay. All of the isolated RNA was reverse transcribed with the High Capacity cDNA Reverse Transcription Kit, so expressed TCRB transcripts were sequenced. TCRdb retrieved this table from immuneACCESS and kept in-frame rearrangements only. Not all clones are present; in checked studies, unresolved V genes account for under half, and no reason is known for the remainder. For this sample the table gives approximately 44,000 clones, of which roughly 70% were detected only once. Of the sample, approximately 2.3% falls within the top ten clones. Material for sequencing was Tregs from blood. The sample's cell subset or site label, decoded: regulatory CD4+ T cells. These TCRs come from a woman younger than 35 with type 1 diabetes.

The sample holds a few counts of this clone. V is TRBV14 and J is TRBJ2-4; 10 bases are shared with TRBD1. The CDR3 is made up of 14 amino acids. With 3 bases clipped from V and 7 bases from J, the junction kept 3 bases outside the gene matches. The germline gives CDR1 SGHDN, CDR2 FVKESK. CDR3 sequence reads: CASSQTGGSNIQYF. CDR3 sequence (DNA): TGTGCCAGCAGCCAGACAGGGGGCTCCAACATTCAGTACTTC.

The rearrangement joins TRBV6-5 to TRBJ2-7, with a possible D match to TRBD1 (5 bases). Germline V gives CDR1 MNHEY, CDR2 SVGAGI. CDR3 length: 13 amino acids. V lost 8 bases to trimming and J lost 3 bases, with 14 bases between them. The CDR3: CASGQDVLYEQYF. Written as DNA, the CDR3 is TGTGCCAGCGGACAAGACGTGCTCTACGAGCAGTACTTC.

This clone has a handful of counts. V usage is TRBV4-3 and J usage is TRBJ2-7; 7 bases line up with TRBD1. Losses at the gene ends were 4 bases for V and 5 bases for J; bases not matched to a gene: 14. The CDR3 contains 16 residues. CDR1 is LGHNA and CDR2 is YSLEER in the germline V gene. CDR3 DNA sequence: TGCGCCAGCAGCCGCTCGGACAGGTCAAACGTGCACGAGCAGTACTTC. Amino acid sequence: CASSRSDRSNVHEQYF.

This chain joins TRBV30 and TRBJ2-1; 12 bases are shared with TRBD2. This CDR3 has 17 amino acids. The V segment lost 2 bases and the J segment 1 base; nucleotides outside the gene matches: 6. Germline CDR1 GTSNPN, CDR2 SVGIG (reference sequence). CDR3 loop: CAWSTSGRLRSYNEQFF. Written as DNA, the CDR3 is TGTGCCTGGAGTACTAGCGGGAGGTTAAGGTCCTACAATGAGCAGTTCTTC.

This chain joins TRBV7-2 and TRBJ1-5; 7 nucleotides line up with TRBD1. V lost 5 bases to trimming and J lost 5 bases; unmatched junction nucleotides: 6. Germline V CDR1 and CDR2: SGHTA, FQGNSA. The CDR3 is 14 residues long. The CDR3 region is CASSQGQPYQPQHF. The CDR3 bases are TGTGCCAGCAGCCAGGGACAGCCTTATCAGCCCCAGCATTTT.

This sequence joins TRBV4-1 and TRBJ1-2; D not certain. CDR1 is MGHRA, CDR2 YSYEKL, per germline. The V end lost 5 bases, the J end lost 5 bases, and 15 bases lay between the germline ends. The CDR3 is 14 amino acids. CDR3 sequence reads: CASSSEMGRYGYTF. CDR3 nucleotide sequence: TGCGCCAGCAGCTCCGAAATGGGGAGGTATGGCTACACCTTC.

The chain recombines TRBV10-2 with TRBJ1-1, with no clear D. V was pared by 7 bases and J by 10 bases, with 16 bases between. The CDR3 spans 12 residues. The germline V gene encodes CDR1 WSHSY and CDR2 SAAADI. The CDR3 DNA is TGCGCCAGCACCGACCGGGTCCTGGGAGCTTTCTTT. Translation: CASTDRVLGAFF.

The V and J genes are TRBV6-1 and TRBJ1-1; 7 bases line up with TRBD1. The CDR3 contains 14 residues. Germline CDR1 is MNHNS and CDR2 is SASEGT. V shed 5 bases and J 1 base; nucleotides not matched to a gene: 4. CDR3 nucleotide sequence: TGTGCCAGCAGTTTGACAGGGCAGAACACTGAAGCTTTCTTT. Its translation: CASSLTGQNTEAFF.

The chain employs TRBV29-1 and TRBJ2-1, with 9 nucleotides matching TRBD2. Trimming cost V 1 base and J 7 bases; bases outside gene matches: 17. The V gene's germline CDR1 is SQVTM and CDR2 ANQGSEA. The CDR3 is made up of 18 amino acids. The CDR3 coding sequence is TGCAGCGTTGAAGCCCCCACGGGTCTAGCGGGGTTTTCTAATGAGCAGTTCTTC. As protein: CSVEAPTGLAGFSNEQFF.

The rearrangement links TRBV6-5 to TRBJ1-2; D may be TRBD1 (5 bases). The CDR3 totals 15 residues. V lost 7 bases to trimming and J lost 2 bases, with 17 bases between them. CDR1 and CDR2 (germline): MNHEY, SVGAGI. CDR3 protein: CASTPGRGQNYGYTF. The CDR3 DNA follows: TGTGCCAGCACCCCGGGGAGGGGCCAGAACTATGGCTACACCTTC.

J is TRBJ2-7 and V is TRBV7-9; unclear D gene. The CDR3 sequence is 11 residues long. V was pared by 0 bases and J by 7 bases, with 4 bases between. CDR1 is SEHNR, CDR2 FQNEAQ, per germline (reference sequence). CDR3 loop: CASSLAAEQYF. In DNA form, the CDR3 reads TGTGCCAGCAGCTTAGCGGCTGAGCAGTACTTC.

This clone has only one observation. The chain joins TRBV11-2 to TRBJ2-3; no firm D call. This CDR3 is built from 13 residues. V lost 3 bases, J lost 3 bases, and 7 bases lay in between. Looked up from germline, CDR1 is SGHAT and CDR2 is FQNNGV. The CDR3 reads CASSFTETDTQYF. The DNA of the CDR3 is TGTGCCAGCAGCTTCACAGAAACAGATACGCAGTATTTT.

This clone was picked up a small number of times. The rearrangement joins TRBV27 to TRBJ2-7, with 8 bases matching TRBD2. V dropped 6 bases and J dropped 2; count of bases not matched to a gene: 9. Per germline, CDR1 MNHEY and CDR2 SMNVEV (reference sequence). The CDR3 is 15 residues long. The DNA for the CDR3 is TGTGCCAGCAGACAAGCCGGGACTAGTGCCTACGAGCAGTACTTC. Its translation: CASRQAGTSAYEQYF.

This clone was recorded a few times. The rearrangement joins TRBV4-3 to TRBJ2-1; 8 bases fit TRBD2. Germline assignment: CDR1 LGHNA and CDR2 YSLEER. CDR3 length equals 17 residues. V lost 4 bases to trimming and J lost 7 bases; unmatched junction nucleotides: 15. CDR3: CASSPDPNGGAGNEQFF. DNA of the CDR3: TGCGCCAGCAGCCCCGACCCCAACGGGGGGGCGGGGAATGAGCAGTTCTTC.

As DNA, the CDR3 is TGCGCCAGCAGCTTCCGGACAGCGAACACTGAAGCTTTCTTT. Translation gives CASSFRTANTEAFF. The chain carries TRBV5-1 and TRBJ1-1; tentative D call: TRBD1 (6 bases). V was cut by 2 bases and J by 1 base, with 9 bases left in between. The CDR3 runs to 14 residues. In germline, CDR1 is SGHRS, CDR2 YFSETQ.

This clone showed up just a few times. This specimen includes other DNA sequences encoding the same CDR3. CDR3 coding DNA: TGTGCCAGCTCATCACCTCGGGACAGGCTGGGGGTGCAGTTCTTC. This sequence encodes CASSSPRDRLGVQFF. The chain is built from TRBV27 and TRBJ2-1, with 8 bases lining up with TRBD1. The germline V gene encodes CDR1 MNHEY and CDR2 SMNVEV (reference sequence). The CDR3 has 15 residues. Losses at the gene ends were 8 bases for V and 12 bases for J; bases not matched to a gene: 18.

The chain carries TRBV5-8 and TRBJ2-5; D gene ambiguous. CDR3 length: 14 residues. Germline V lookup: CDR1 SGHTS, CDR2 YDEGEE. V lost 4 bases and J 5 bases, leaving 15 bases between the germline ends. CDR3 DNA: TGTGCCAGCAGCCCAGGCCAGCTTTGGGAGACCCAGTACTTC. Translation gives CASSPGQLWETQYF.

The V and J genes are TRBV19 and TRBJ1-1; D ambiguous. CDR1 and CDR2 (germline): LNHDA, SQIVND (reference sequence). CDR3 length: 14 residues. The V and J ends lost 6 bases and 4 bases respectively, with 15 bases between them. The DNA of the CDR3 is TGTGCCAGTAGCCGGGGAGTTTTAGGCACTGAAGCTTTCTTT. Its protein product is CASSRGVLGTEAFF.

The chain uses TRBV9 and TRBJ2-1, with TRBD2 identical over 10 bases. V dropped 3 bases and J dropped 7; count of bases not matched to a gene: 7. The CDR3 has 15 amino acids. Looked up from germline, CDR1 is SGDLS and CDR2 is YYNGEE. The CDR3 loop is CASSGVASGRNEQFF. DNA for the CDR3: TGTGCCAGCAGCGGGGTGGCTAGCGGGAGAAATGAGCAGTTCTTC.

V is TRBV4-3 and J is TRBJ2-7; 9 positions match TRBD1. The CDR3 sequence is 14 residues long. The V gene's germline CDR1 is LGHNA and CDR2 YSLEER. Trimming removed 1 base from V and 6 bases from J; junction bases left unmatched: 4. CDR3 region: CASSQVDRGREQYF. The CDR3 coding sequence is TGCGCCAGCAGCCAAGTGGACAGGGGCCGCGAGCAGTACTTC.

V gene TRBV14 combines with J gene TRBJ2-3; TRBD2 matches at 9 bases. This CDR3 is built from 16 residues. V lost 0 bases and J lost 1; bases outside the gene matches: 2. Germline V CDR1 and CDR2: SGHDN, FVKESK. CDR3 in amino acids: CASSQERTSGTDTQYF. DNA for the CDR3: TGTGCCAGCAGCCAAGAACGGACTAGCGGCACAGATACGCAGTATTTT.

This chain joins TRBV5-4 and TRBJ2-5; the match to TRBD1 covers 7 bases. This CDR3 spans 14 amino acids. Germline assignment: CDR1 SGHNT and CDR2 YYREEE (reference sequence). Trimming cost V 4 bases and J 6 bases; bases outside gene matches: 9. The CDR3 protein is CASSPLTGTKTQYF. CDR3 bases: TGTGCCAGCAGCCCTCTGACAGGGACGAAGACCCAGTACTTC.

V and J are TRBV7-2 and TRBJ2-5; D gene ambiguous. The J call is in doubt because the DNA end fits TRBJ2-7 better. Germline V gene lookup returns CDR1 SGHTA and CDR2 FQGNSA. The CDR3 sequence is 12 residues long. CDR3 sequence: CASSTISYEQYF. CDR3 coding DNA: TGTGCCAGCAGCACGATCTCCTACGAGCAGTACTTC.

The sample holds a few counts of this clone. DNA for the CDR3: TGTGCCAGCAGCTTCGGGGGGAGGACTGAAGCTTTCTTT. This translates into CASSFGGRTEAFF. The chain links TRBV5-4 to TRBJ1-1; perhaps TRBD1 as D (5 bases). This CDR3 spans 13 amino acids. V was clipped by 2 bases and J by 5 bases, with 10 bases between them. Looked up from germline, CDR1 is SGHNT and CDR2 is YYREEE (reference sequence).

The chain couples TRBV5-4 to TRBJ1-2, with 11 bases fitting TRBD1. Germline lookup yields CDR1 SGHNT and CDR2 YYREEE (reference sequence). This CDR3 has 15 residues. V was pared by 4 bases and J by 4 bases, with 6 bases of the junction left unmatched. The CDR3 region has the DNA TGTGCCAGCAGCCCTGGGACAGGGGGTACCTATGGCTACACCTTC. Its translation is CASSPGTGGTYGYTF.

The chain couples TRBV11-3 to TRBJ2-1; TRBD1 matches at 11 bases. CDR3 length: 15 residues. With V trimmed by 5 bases and J by 7 bases, 7 bases remained unmatched. Germline CDR1 SGHNT, CDR2 YENEEA. The CDR3 loop is CASSPGQGVMNEQFF. The DNA of the CDR3 is TGTGCCAGCAGCCCGGGACAGGGGGTTATGAATGAGCAGTTCTTC. Combining the CDR3 with reference TRBV11-3 and TRBJ2-1 gives the whole variable domain EAGVVQSPRYKIIEKKQPVAFWCNPISGHNTLYWYLQNLGQGPELLIRYENEEAVDDSQLPKDRFSAERLKGVDSTLKIQPAELGDSAVYLCASSPGQGVMNEQFFGPGTRLTVL.

The chain has TRBV9 and TRBJ2-2; possibly TRBD2 for D (5 bases). The CDR3 spans 13 residues. Trimming removed 3 bases at V and 7 bases at J, with 10 bases between. The germline V gene has CDR1 SGDLS and CDR2 YYNGEE. CDR3 sequence reads: CASSAGLNGELFF. In DNA form, the CDR3 reads TGTGCCAGCAGCGCCGGACTGAACGGGGAGCTGTTTTTT. Together with reference TRBV9 and TRBJ2-2, the CDR3 gives the full variable domain: DSGVTQTPKHLITATGQRVTLRCSPRSGDLSVYWYQQSLDQGLQFLIQYYNGEERAKGNILERFSAQQFPDLHSELNLSSLELGDSALYFCASSAGLNGELFFGEGSRLTVL.